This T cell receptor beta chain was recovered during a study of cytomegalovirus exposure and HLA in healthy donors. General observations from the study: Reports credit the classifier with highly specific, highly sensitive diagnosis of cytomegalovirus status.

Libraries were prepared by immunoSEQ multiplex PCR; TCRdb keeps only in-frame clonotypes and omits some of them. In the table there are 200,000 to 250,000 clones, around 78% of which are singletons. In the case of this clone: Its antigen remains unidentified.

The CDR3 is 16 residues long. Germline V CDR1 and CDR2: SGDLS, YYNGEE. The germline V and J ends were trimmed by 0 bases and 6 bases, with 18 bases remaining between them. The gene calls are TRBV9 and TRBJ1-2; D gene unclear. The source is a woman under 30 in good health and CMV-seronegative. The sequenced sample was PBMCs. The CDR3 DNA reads TGTGCCAGCAGCGTAGGCCATGTAGTGGGTGTGGATGGCTACACCTTC. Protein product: CASSVGHVVGVDGYTF.